The TCR beta chain under discussion was sequenced for a study of T cells after yellow fever vaccination. TCRdb reanalysed the 5' RACE reads using MiXCR and keeps one entry per CDR3 protein. The sample consists of tens of thousands of distinct CDR3 sequences, more than 5.5% of them appearing once. This CDR3 contains 12 residues. Deletions cut 7 bases from V and 0 bases from J, with 7 bases between. Germline V gene lookup returns CDR1 SGHRS and CDR2 YFSETQ. This clonotype was recorded at least ten times. The input for sequencing was CD8+ T cells sorted from PBMCs, taken 5 to 6 days after the first yellow fever vaccination. The receptor was isolated from a man younger than 35 who received the YFV17D yellow fever vaccine. The chain couples TRBV5-1 to TRBJ1-1; D remains unclear. CDR3 nucleotides: TGCGCCAGCGGACGGGTGAACACTGAAGCTTTCTTT. Translated, it gives CASGRVNTEAFF.